Following are 7 T cell receptor beta chains from one sample sequenced in a study of OX40 agonist ivuxolimab in advanced cancers. The table came from immunoSEQ multiplex PCR; TCRdb's copy has only in-frame clones and leaves some out. This table has 55,000 to 70,000 clones, about 84% appearing once. Material: CD4+ or CD8+ T cells sorted from blood, obtained in a trial of the OX40 agonist ivuxolimab. The origin of the receptors is an adult with an advanced solid tumor such as melanoma, head and neck, liver or kidney cancer.

The DNA for the CDR3 is TGTGCCAGCAGCTTAGGAAGTGGGCAGGTAGGGTACGAGCAGTACTTC. Translation gives CASSLGSGQVGYEQYF. The rearrangement links TRBV7-8 to TRBJ2-7; the D is unclear. The CDR3 contains 16 residues. CDR1 and CDR2 from the germline V gene are SGHVS and FQNEAQ. Trimming shortened V by 1 base and J by 4 bases, and 17 bases separated the two germline ends.

The rearrangement uses TRBV5-1 and TRBJ2-3; D might be TRBD1 (5 bases). V lost 5 bases and J 4 bases, leaving 14 bases between the germline ends. Per the germline V gene, CDR1 is SGHRS and CDR2 is YFSETQ. The CDR3 contains 14 residues. The CDR3 reads CASRSQGLADTQYF. CDR3 nucleotides: TGCGCCAGCAGATCGCAGGGTCTCGCAGATACGCAGTATTTT.

In this sample, this clone turned up a few times. The chain uses TRBV5-1 and TRBJ2-7; D gene uncertain. The CDR3 spans 11 residues. The V end was cut by 10 bases, the J end by 5 bases, with 13 bases between. Germline V lookup: CDR1 SGHRS, CDR2 YFSETQ. CDR3 amino acids: CALSWLDEQYF. In DNA, the CDR3 is TGCGCCCTATCATGGTTGGACGAGCAGTACTTC.

The V and J genes are TRBV5-1 and TRBJ2-6, with 11 bases lining up with TRBD1. J gave up 0 bases and V 4 bases, and 6 bases lay outside the gene matches. Per the germline V gene, CDR1 is SGHRS and CDR2 is YFSETQ. The length of the CDR3 is 18 residues. DNA of the CDR3: TGCGCCAGCAGCCTAGGACAGGGGGCGATCTCTGGGGCCAACGTCCTGACTTTC. Residues: CASSLGQGAISGANVLTF.

The CDR3 reads CSAATDYEQYF. The CDR3 region has the DNA TGCAGCGCTGCGACAGACTACGAGCAGTACTTC. The V and J genes are TRBV29-1 and TRBJ2-7, with a possible D match to TRBD1 (5 bases). This CDR3 has 11 residues. V lost 7 bases and J lost 3, with 10 bases in between. CDR1 and CDR2 (germline): SQVTM, ANQGSEA.

J is TRBJ2-3 and V is TRBV11-2; 8 bases agree with TRBD2. The CDR3 extends over 15 amino acids. CDR1 SGHAT and CDR2 FQNNGV come from the germline V gene. The trim removed 5 bases at V and 2 bases at J, leaving 6 bases unmatched. This CDR3 reads CASSPRTSPTDTQYF. The CDR3 DNA sequence: TGTGCCAGCAGCCCAAGGACTAGCCCCACAGATACGCAGTATTTT.

The table lists this clone with a few counts. DNA of the CDR3: TGTGCCAGCAGCTATCGGCCATTGGGCGGGGACACCGGGGAGCTGTTTTTT. Translated, it gives CASSYRPLGGDTGELFF. The chain has TRBV7-2 and TRBJ2-2; TRBD2 might be the D (6 bases). CDR3 length equals 17 residues. The V gene's germline CDR1 is SGHTA and CDR2 FQGNSA. V gave up 4 bases and J gave up 3 bases, with 18 bases separating them.